This T cell receptor beta chain was captured in a study of human T cells and chemical hapten exposure. Study overall: An area of 2 cm by 2 cm on upper inner arm skin received 2% DPC for sensitization.

Study-level findings and limits: Sensitization with DPC brought no change to TCRs above 1 in 1000 in frequency.

This CDR3 is 14 amino acids long. V was shortened by 1 base and J by 0 bases, with 8 bases between the two germline ends. CDR1 is SGHRS and CDR2 is YFSETQ in the germline V gene. The library tagged each cDNA molecule with unique molecular identifiers. TCRdb reprocessed the RACE reads via MiXCR and lists one record per CDR3 protein. Of about 360,000 distinct CDR3 sequences listed, around 5% are singletons. Time point: patch test 1, 2 weeks after DPC sensitization. Treatment defined: therapeutic diphenylcyclopropenone sensitization with weekly scalp DPC. Unfractionated whole blood served as the source for total RNA extraction. Turning to this clonotype: Antigen specificity is unknown.

This clonotype was obtained from a woman between 45 and 65 years old with alopecia areata. Some clones in this sample may be carry-over from other donors' samples. The input for sequencing was whole blood, taken in connection with sensitization to the hapten diphenylcyclopropenone (DPC). This chain uses TRBV5-1 with TRBJ2-7; D remains ambiguous. The CDR3 sequence: CASSLTEVSYEQYF. The CDR3 region has the DNA TGCGCCAGCAGCTTGACAGAAGTCTCCTACGAGCAGTACTTC.